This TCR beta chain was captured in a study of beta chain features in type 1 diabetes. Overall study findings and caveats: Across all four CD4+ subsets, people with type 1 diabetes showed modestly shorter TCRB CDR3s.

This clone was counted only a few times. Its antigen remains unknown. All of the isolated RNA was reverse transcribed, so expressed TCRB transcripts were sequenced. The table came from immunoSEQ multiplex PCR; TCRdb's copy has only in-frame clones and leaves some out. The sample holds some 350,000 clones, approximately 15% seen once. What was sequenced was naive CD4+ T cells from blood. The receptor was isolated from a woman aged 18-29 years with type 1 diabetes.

CDR3 region: CASSSRLASGGNEQFF. CDR3 coding DNA: TGTGCCAGCAGCTCGAGACTAGCGTCGGGGGGGAATGAGCAGTTCTTC. The chain has TRBV7-8 and TRBJ2-1; 8 nucleotides match TRBD2. Losses at the gene ends were 4 bases for V and 7 bases for J; bases not matched to a gene: 12. Germline CDR1 and CDR2: SGHVS and FQNEAQ. The CDR3 length is 16 residues.